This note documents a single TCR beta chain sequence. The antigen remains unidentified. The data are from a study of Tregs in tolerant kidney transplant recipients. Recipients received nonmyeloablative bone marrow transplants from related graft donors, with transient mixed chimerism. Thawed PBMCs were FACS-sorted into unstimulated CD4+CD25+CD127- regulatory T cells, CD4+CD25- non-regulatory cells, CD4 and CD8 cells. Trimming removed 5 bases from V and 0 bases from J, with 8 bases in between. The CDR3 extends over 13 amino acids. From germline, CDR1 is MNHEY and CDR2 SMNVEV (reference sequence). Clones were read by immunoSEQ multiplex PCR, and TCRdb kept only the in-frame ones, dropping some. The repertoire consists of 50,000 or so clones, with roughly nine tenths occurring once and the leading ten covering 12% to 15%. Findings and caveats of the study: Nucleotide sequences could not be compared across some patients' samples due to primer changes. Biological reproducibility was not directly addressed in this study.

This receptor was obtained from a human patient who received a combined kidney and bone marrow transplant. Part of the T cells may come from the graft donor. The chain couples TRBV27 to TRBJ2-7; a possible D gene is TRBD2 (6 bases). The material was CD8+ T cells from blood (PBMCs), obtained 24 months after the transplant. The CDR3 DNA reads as TGTGCCAGCAGTCTGGGGGGCTCCTACGAGCAGTACTTC. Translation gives CASSLGGSYEQYF.